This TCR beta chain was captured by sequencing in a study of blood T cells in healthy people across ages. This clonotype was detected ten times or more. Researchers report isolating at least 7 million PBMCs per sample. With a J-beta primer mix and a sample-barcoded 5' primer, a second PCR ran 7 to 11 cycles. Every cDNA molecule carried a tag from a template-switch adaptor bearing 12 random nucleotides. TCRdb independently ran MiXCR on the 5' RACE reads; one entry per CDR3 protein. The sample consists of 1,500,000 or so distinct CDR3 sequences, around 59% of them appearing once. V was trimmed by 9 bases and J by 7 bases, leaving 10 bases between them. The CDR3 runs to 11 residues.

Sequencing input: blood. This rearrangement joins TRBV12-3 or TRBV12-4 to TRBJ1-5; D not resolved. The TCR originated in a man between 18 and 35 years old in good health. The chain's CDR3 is CASSDGQPQHF. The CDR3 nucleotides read TGTGCCAGTTCGGATGGGCAGCCCCAGCATTTT.